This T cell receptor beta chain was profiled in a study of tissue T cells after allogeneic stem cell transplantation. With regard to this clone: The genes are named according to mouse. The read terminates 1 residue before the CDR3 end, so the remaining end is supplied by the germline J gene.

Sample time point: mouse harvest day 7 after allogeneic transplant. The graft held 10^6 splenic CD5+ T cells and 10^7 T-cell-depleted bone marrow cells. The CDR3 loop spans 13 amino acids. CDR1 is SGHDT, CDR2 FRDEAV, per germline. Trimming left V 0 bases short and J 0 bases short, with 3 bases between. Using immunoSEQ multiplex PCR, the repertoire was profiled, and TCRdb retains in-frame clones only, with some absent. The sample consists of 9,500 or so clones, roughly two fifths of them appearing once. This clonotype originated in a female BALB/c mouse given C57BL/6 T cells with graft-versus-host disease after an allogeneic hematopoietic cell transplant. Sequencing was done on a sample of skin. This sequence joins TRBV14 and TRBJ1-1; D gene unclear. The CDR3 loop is CASSFSSNTEVFF. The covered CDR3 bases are TGTGCCAGCAGTTTCTCATCAAACACAGAAGTCTTC. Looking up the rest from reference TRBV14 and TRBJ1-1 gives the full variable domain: EAGVTQSPRYAVLQEGQAVSFWCDPISGHDTLYWYQQPRDQGPQLLVYFRDEAVIDNSQLPSDRFSAVRPKGTNSTLKIQSAKQGDTATYLCASSFSSNTEVFFGKGTRLTVV.